This TCR beta chain was identified during a study of T-cell reconstitution after alpha-beta-depleted transplantation in children. Whole-study findings and limits: Reported findings indicate that, about two months after transplant, alpha-beta T cells came from several hundred expanded clones, which were derived from non-depleted graft cells. Most T-cell counts and diversity one year after the transplant came from T cells that were newly produced. After transplant, high TCRbeta diversity at day 60 in some patients arose from surviving recipient T cells and thymic progenitors.

About this clonotype: Its antigen is unidentified.

Preparing the TCRbeta library involved the use of unique molecular identifiers. TCRdb ran MiXCR on the PCR reads and lists one entry per CDR3 protein. The sample has about 1,000,000 distinct CDR3 sequences; 25% to 35% are singletons. The V and J ends lost 2 bases and 5 bases, in that order; junction bases with no gene match: 6. Germline-derived CDR1 and CDR2 are DFQATT and SNEGSKA (reference sequence). The CDR3 runs to 13 residues. Here the sequenced sample was PBMCs, mostly from graft donor cells, taken 360 days after TCRalphabeta/CD19-depleted stem cell transplant. V is TRBV20-1 and J is TRBJ2-7, with 7 bases aligning to TRBD1. This clonotype originated in a boy in the first two years of life who had a stem cell transplant for SCID, so the T cells may come from the graft donor. For the CDR3, the DNA is TGCAGTGCTAGACAGGGGGATCCCCACGAGCAGTACTTC. Its translation is CSARQGDPHEQYF.